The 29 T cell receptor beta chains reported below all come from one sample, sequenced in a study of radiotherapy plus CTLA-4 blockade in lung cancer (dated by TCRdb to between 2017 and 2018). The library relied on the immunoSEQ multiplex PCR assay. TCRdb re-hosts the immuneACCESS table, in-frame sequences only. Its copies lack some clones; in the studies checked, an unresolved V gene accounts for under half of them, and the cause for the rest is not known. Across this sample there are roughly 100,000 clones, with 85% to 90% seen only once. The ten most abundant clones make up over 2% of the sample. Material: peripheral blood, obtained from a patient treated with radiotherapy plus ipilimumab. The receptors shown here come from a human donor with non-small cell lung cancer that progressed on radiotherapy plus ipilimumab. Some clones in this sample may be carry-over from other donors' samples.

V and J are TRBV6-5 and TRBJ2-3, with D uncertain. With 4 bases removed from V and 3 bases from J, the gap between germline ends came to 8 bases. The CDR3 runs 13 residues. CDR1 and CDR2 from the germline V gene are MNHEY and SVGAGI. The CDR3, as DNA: TGTGCCAGCAGTTCGTTGGAAACAGATACGCAGTATTTT. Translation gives CASSSLETDTQYF.

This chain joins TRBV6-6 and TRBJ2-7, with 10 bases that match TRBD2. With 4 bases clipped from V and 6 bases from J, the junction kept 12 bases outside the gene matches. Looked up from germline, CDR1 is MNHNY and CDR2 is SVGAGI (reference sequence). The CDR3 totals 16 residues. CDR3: CASSSKLAGLPLEQYF. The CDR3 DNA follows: TGTGCCAGCAGTTCAAAACTAGCGGGGCTCCCCCTCGAGCAGTACTTC.

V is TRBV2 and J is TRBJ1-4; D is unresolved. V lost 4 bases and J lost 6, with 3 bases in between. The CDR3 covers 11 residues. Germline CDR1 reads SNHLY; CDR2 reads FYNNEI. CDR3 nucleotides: TGTGCCAGCAGTGCGTATGAAAAACTGTTTTTT. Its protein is CASSAYEKLFF.

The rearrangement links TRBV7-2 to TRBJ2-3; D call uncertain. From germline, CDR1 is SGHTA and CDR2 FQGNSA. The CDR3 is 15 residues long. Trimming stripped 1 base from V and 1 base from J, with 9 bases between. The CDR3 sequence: CASSLVGLGTDTQYF. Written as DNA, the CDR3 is TGTGCCAGCAGCTTAGTAGGTCTAGGCACAGATACGCAGTATTTT.

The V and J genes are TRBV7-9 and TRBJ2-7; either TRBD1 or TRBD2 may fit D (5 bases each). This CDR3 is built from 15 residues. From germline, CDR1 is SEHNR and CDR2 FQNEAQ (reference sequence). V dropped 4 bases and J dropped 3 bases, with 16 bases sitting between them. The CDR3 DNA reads TGTGCCAGCAGCTCCGGGACCTCGCGCAGCTACGAGCAGTACTTC. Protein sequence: CASSSGTSRSYEQYF.

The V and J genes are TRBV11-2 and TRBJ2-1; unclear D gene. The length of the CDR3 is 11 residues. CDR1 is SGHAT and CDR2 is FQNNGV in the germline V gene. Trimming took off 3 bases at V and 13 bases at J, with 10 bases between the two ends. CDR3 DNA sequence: TGTGCCAGCAGCTTTCCCGGCCTCCAGTTCTTC. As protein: CASSFPGLQFF.

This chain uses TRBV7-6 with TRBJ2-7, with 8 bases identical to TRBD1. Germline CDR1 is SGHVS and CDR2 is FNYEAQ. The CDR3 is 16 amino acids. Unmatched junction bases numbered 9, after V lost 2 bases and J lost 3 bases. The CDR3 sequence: CASSLFYGQGVYEQYF. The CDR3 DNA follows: TGTGCCAGCAGCTTATTTTACGGACAGGGAGTCTACGAGCAGTACTTC.

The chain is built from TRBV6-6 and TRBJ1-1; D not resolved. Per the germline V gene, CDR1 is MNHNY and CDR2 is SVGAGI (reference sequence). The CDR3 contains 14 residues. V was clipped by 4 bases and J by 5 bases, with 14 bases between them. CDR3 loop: CASSFGGGLTEAFF. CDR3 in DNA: TGTGCCAGCAGTTTCGGCGGAGGGCTTACTGAAGCTTTCTTT.

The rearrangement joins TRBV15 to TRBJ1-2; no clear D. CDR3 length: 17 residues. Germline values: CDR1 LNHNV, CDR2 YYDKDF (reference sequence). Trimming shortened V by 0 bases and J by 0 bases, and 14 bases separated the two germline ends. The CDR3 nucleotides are TGTGCCACCAGCAGAGATCTGCGAGGGAGAGCTAACTATGGCTACACCTTC. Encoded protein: CATSRDLRGRANYGYTF.

The CDR3 DNA follows: TGTGCCAGCTCTCCGGGGTTCCAAGAGACCCAGTACTTC. It yields the protein CASSPGFQETQYF. The V call is TRBV18, the J call TRBJ2-5; D might be TRBD2 (5 bases). The ends were cut back, 6 bases at V and 1 base at J, with 9 bases in the middle. This CDR3 comprises 13 residues. Germline V gene sequence: CDR1 KGHSH, CDR2 LQKENI.

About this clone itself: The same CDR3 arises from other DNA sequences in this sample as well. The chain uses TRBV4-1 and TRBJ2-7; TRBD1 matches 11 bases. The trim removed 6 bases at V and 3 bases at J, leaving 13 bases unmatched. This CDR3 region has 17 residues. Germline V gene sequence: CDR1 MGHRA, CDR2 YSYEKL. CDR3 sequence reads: CASSQGTGGSRHYEQYF. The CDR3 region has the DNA TGCGCCAGCAGTCAGGGGACAGGGGGAAGCAGGCACTACGAGCAGTACTTC.

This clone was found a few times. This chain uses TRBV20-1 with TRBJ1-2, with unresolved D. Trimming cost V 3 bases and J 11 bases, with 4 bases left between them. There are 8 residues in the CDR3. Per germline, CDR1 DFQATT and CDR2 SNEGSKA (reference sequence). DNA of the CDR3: TGCAGTGCTAGGGGTTACACCTTC. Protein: CSARGYTF.

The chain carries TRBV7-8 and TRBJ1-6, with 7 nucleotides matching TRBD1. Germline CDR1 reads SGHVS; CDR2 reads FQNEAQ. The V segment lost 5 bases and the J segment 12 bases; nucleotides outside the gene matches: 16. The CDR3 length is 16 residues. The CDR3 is CASSPLELGDSLPLHF. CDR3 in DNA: TGTGCCAGCAGCCCCCTTGAATTGGGGGACAGTTTACCCCTCCACTTT. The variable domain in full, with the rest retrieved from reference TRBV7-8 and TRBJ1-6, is GAGVSQSPRYKVAKRGQDVALRCDPISGHVSLFWYQQALGQGPEFLTYFQNEAQLDKSGLPSDRFFAERPEGSVSTLKIQRTQQEDSAVYLCASSPLELGDSLPLHFGNGTRLTVT.

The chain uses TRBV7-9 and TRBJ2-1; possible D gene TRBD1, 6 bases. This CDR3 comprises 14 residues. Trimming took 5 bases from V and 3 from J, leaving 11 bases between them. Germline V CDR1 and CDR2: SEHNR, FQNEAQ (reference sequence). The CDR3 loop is CASSPTGHYNEQFF. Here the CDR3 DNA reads TGTGCCAGCAGCCCTACAGGGCACTACAATGAGCAGTTCTTC.

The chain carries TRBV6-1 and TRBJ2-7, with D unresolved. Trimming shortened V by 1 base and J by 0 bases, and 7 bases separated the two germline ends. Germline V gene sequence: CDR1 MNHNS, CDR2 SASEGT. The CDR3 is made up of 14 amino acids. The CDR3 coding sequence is TGTGCCAGCAGTGAAGTCGGTCCCTCCTACGAGCAGTACTTC. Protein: CASSEVGPSYEQYF.

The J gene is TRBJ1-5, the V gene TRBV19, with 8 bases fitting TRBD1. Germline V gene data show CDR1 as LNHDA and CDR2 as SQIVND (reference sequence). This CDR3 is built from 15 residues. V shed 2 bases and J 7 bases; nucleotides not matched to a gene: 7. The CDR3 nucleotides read TGTGCCAGTAGTATACTTGGACAGGGAGGGCAGCCCCAGCATTTT. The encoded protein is CASSILGQGGQPQHF.

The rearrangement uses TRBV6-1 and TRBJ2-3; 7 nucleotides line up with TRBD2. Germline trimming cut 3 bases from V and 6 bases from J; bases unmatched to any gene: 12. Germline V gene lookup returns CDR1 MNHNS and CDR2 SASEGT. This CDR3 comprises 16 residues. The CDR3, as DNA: TGTGCCAGCAGTGATCCACGGACTAGTACGTTGGATACGCAGTATTTT. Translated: CASSDPRTSTLDTQYF.

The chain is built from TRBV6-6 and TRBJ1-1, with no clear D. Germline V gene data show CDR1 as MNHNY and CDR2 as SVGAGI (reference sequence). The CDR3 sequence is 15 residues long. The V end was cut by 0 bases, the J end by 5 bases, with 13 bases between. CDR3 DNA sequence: TGTGCCAGCAGTTACTCGATAGCTGGGGTGACTGAAGCTTTCTTT. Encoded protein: CASSYSIAGVTEAFF.

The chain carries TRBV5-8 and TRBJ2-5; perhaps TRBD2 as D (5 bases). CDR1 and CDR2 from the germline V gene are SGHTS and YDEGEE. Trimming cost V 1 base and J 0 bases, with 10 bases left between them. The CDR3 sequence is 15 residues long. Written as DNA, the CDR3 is TGTGCCAGCAGCTTGCGGGGAAGGAACCAAGAGACCCAGTACTTC. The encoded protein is CASSLRGRNQETQYF.

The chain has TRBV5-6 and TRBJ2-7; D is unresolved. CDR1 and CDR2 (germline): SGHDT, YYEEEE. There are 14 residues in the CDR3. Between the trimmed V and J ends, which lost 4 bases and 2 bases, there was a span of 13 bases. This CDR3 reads CASSPGLNTYEQYF. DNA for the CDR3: TGTGCCAGCAGCCCGGGTTTAAATACCTACGAGCAGTACTTC.

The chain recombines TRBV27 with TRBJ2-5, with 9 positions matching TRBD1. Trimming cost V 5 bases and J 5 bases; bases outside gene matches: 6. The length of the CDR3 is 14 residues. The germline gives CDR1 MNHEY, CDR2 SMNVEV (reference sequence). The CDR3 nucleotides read TGTGCCAGCAGTCCCAGGACAGGGGTGGAGACCCAGTACTTC. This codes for CASSPRTGVETQYF.

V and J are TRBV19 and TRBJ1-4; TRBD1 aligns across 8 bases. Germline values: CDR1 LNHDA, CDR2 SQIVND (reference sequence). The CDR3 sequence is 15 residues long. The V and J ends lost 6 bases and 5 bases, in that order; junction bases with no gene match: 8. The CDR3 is CASSRDRGLNEKLFF. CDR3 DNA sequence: TGTGCCAGTAGCCGAGACAGGGGACTAAATGAAAAACTGTTTTTT. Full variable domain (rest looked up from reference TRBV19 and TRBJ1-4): DGGITQSPKYLFRKEGQNVTLSCEQNLNHDAMYWYRQDPGQGLRLIYYSQIVNDFQKGDIAEGYSVSREKKESFPLTVTSAQKNPTAFYLCASSRDRGLNEKLFFGSGTQLSVL.

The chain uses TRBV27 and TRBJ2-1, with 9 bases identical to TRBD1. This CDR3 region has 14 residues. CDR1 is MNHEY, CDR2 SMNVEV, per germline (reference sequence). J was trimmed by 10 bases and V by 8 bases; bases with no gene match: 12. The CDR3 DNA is TGTGCCAGCTCGGACAGGGGCATCTTTAGAGAGCAGTTCTTC. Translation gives CASSDRGIFREQFF.

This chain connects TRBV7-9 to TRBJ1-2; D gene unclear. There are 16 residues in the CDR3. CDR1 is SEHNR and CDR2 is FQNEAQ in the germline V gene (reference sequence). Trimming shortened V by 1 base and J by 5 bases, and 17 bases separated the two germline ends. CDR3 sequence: CASSLGGADLLYGYTF. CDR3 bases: TGTGCCAGCAGCTTAGGGGGTGCAGACCTCCTTTATGGCTACACCTTC. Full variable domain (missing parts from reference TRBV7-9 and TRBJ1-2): DTGVSQNPRHKITKRGQNVTFRCDPISEHNRLYWYRQTLGQGPEFLTYFQNEAQLEKSRLLSDRFSAERPKGSFSTLEIQRTEQGDSAMYLCASSLGGADLLYGYTFGSGTRLTVV.

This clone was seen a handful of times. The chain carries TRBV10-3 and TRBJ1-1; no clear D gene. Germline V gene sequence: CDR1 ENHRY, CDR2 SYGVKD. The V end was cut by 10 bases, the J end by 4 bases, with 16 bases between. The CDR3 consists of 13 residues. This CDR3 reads CATRTPRTTEAFF. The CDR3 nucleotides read TGTGCCACCCGGACTCCCAGGACCACTGAAGCTTTCTTT.

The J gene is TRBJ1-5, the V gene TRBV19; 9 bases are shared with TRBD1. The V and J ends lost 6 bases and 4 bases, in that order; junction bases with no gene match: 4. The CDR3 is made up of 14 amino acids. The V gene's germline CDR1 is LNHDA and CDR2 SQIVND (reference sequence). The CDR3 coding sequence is TGTGCCAGTAGGGGGGACAGGGAGAATCAGCCCCAGCATTTT. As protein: CASRGDRENQPQHF.

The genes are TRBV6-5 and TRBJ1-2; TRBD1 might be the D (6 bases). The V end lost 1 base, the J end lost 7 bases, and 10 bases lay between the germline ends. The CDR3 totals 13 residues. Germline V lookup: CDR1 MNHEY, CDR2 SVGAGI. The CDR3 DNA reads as TGTGCCAGCAGTTACTTCCAGGGGTTTGGCTACACCTTC. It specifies CASSYFQGFGYTF.

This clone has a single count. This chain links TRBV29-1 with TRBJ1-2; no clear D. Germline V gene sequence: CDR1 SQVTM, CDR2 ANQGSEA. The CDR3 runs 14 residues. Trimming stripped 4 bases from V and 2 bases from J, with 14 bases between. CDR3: CSVGISAGNYGYTF. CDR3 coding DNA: TGCAGCGTTGGCATTTCGGCGGGGAACTATGGCTACACCTTC.

Here the CDR3 reads CASSLSPMNTEAFF. CDR3 coding DNA: TGTGCCAGCAGCCTCAGCCCAATGAACACTGAAGCTTTCTTT. The chain recombines TRBV2 with TRBJ1-1; no firm D call. The CDR3 is 14 residues long. Per the germline V gene, CDR1 is SNHLY and CDR2 is FYNNEI. The V and J ends lost 6 bases and 0 bases respectively, with 11 bases between them. Variable domain in full (rest from reference TRBV2 and TRBJ1-1): EPEVTQTPSHQVTQMGQEVILRCVPISNHLYFYWYRQILGQKVEFLVSFYNNEISEKSEIFDDQFSVERPDGSNFTLKIRSTKLEDSAMYFCASSLSPMNTEAFFGQGTRLTVV.